This passage covers 28 T cell receptor beta chains from one sample sequenced in a study of PD-1 blockade in classical Hodgkin lymphoma. TCRdb's copy holds only in-frame clones and misses some; the assay was immunoSEQ multiplex PCR. This sample has tens of thousands of clones; over 75% occur once, and the top ten carry about 2.6%. Each patient experienced a relapse that followed autologous stem cell transplantation, and brentuximab vedotin exposure varied. With magnetic negative selection, CD4+ T cells were purified from PBMCs that had been thawed. The sequencing used CD4+ T cells from blood, collected at baseline. Every receptor here comes from a human donor with classical Hodgkin lymphoma.

The gene calls are TRBV6-5 and TRBJ1-1; D call uncertain. There are 12 residues in the CDR3. Germline V CDR1 and CDR2: MNHEY, SVGAGI. V lost 6 bases, J lost 10 bases, and 15 bases lay in between. The CDR3 reads CASSQSDQRAFF. In DNA form, the CDR3 reads TGTGCCAGCAGCCAGAGTGACCAACGAGCTTTCTTT.

J is TRBJ2-7 and V is TRBV15, with D perhaps matching TRBD1 or TRBD2 (6 bases each). Trimming took off 8 bases at V and 0 bases at J, with 14 bases between the two ends. CDR3 length: 14 residues. Per germline, CDR1 LNHNV and CDR2 YYDKDF (reference sequence). CDR3 protein: CATSGEAGSYEQYF. The CDR3 coding sequence is TGTGCCACCTCAGGGGAGGCAGGCTCCTACGAGCAGTACTTC.

This chain links TRBV19 with TRBJ1-1; unclear D gene. The V and J ends lost 3 bases and 0 bases respectively, with 5 bases between them. Germline V CDR1 and CDR2: LNHDA, SQIVND (reference sequence). CDR3 length equals 13 residues. The CDR3 sequence: CASSIALNTEAFF. DNA of the CDR3: TGTGCCAGTAGTATCGCTTTGAACACTGAAGCTTTCTTT.

This rearrangement joins TRBV2 to TRBJ2-2; 9 nucleotides agree with TRBD1. Losses at the gene ends were 2 bases for V and 6 bases for J; bases not matched to a gene: 4. The CDR3 covers 15 residues. Germline-derived CDR1 and CDR2 are SNHLY and FYNNEI. The CDR3 sequence: CASSERRQGAGELFF. Here the CDR3 DNA reads TGTGCCAGCAGTGAAAGAAGACAGGGGGCCGGGGAGCTGTTTTTT. Filled out from reference TRBV2 and TRBJ2-2, the complete variable domain reads EPEVTQTPSHQVTQMGQEVILRCVPISNHLYFYWYRQILGQKVEFLVSFYNNEISEKSEIFDDQFSVERPDGSNFTLKIRSTKLEDSAMYFCASSERRQGAGELFFGEGSRLTVL.

In this sample, this clone turned up a few times. The rearrangement joins TRBV7-9 to TRBJ1-4, with a tentative D call TRBD1 (5 bases). The ends were cut back, 1 base at V and 0 bases at J, with 9 bases in the middle. This CDR3 spans 16 amino acids. Per germline, CDR1 SEHNR and CDR2 FQNEAQ (reference sequence). The CDR3 DNA reads as TGTGCCAGCAGCTTAGAGGTCAGGGCAACTAATGAAAAACTGTTTTTT. It yields the protein CASSLEVRATNEKLFF.

V and J are TRBV19 and TRBJ2-3; 9 bases map to TRBD1. The germline CDR1 and CDR2 sequences are LNHDA and SQIVND (reference sequence). The CDR3 length is 16 residues. V lost 3 bases and J lost 3; bases outside the gene matches: 7. In nucleotides, the CDR3 is TGTGCCAGTAGTATTCTGGGACAGGGTAGAACAGATACGCAGTATTTT. Amino acid sequence: CASSILGQGRTDTQYF.

J is TRBJ2-2 and V is TRBV6-6; possibly TRBD2 for D (5 bases). The CDR3 is 13 amino acids. V was pared by 9 bases and J by 4 bases, with 12 bases between. Germline V gives CDR1 MNHNY, CDR2 SVGAGI (reference sequence). CDR3 sequence reads: CASAGPSTGELFF. The CDR3 DNA reads as TGTGCCAGTGCGGGCCCGAGCACCGGGGAGCTGTTTTTT.

The V gene is TRBV4-3, the J gene TRBJ1-2, with a possible D match to TRBD1 (6 bases). V shed 0 bases and J shed 4 bases, with 12 bases lying between them. Germline-derived CDR1 and CDR2 are LGHNA and YSLEER. The CDR3 consists of 15 residues. The CDR3 nucleotides are TGCGCCAGCAGCCAAGACAGGGGTTTATTCTATGGCTACACCTTC. It specifies CASSQDRGLFYGYTF.

The chain uses TRBV5-8 and TRBJ2-1, with D perhaps matching TRBD1 or TRBD2 (7 bases each). This CDR3 has 16 amino acids. V was cut by 2 bases and J by 1 base, with 13 bases left in between. CDR1 and CDR2 from the germline V gene are SGHTS and YDEGEE. The CDR3 protein is CASSLHRGGSYNEQFF. The CDR3 coding sequence is TGTGCCAGCAGCTTACACAGGGGAGGGTCCTACAATGAGCAGTTCTTC.

This chain uses TRBV7-2 with TRBJ1-1; no clear D gene. V lost 1 base, J lost 0 bases, and 6 bases lay in between. Germline CDR1 reads SGHTA; CDR2 reads FQGNSA. The CDR3 totals 14 residues. The CDR3 sequence is CASSLGLLNTEAFF. CDR3 in DNA: TGTGCCAGCAGCTTAGGACTTCTGAACACTGAAGCTTTCTTT.

The gene calls are TRBV7-9 and TRBJ2-2; 8 nucleotides agree with TRBD2. V lost 5 bases to trimming and J lost 1 base; unmatched junction nucleotides: 3. CDR1 and CDR2 (germline): SEHNR, FQNEAQ (reference sequence). This CDR3 has 15 amino acids. CDR3 sequence reads: CASSESGRNTGELFF. CDR3 in DNA: TGTGCCAGCAGCGAAAGCGGGAGGAACACCGGGGAGCTGTTTTTT.

The chain couples TRBV10-3 to TRBJ2-2; TRBD2 agrees at 8 bases. Germline CDR1 and CDR2: ENHRY and SYGVKD. J lost 5 bases, V lost 0 bases, and 5 bases had no gene match. This CDR3 spans 16 amino acids. CDR3 region: CAISESGASGTGELFF. The CDR3 DNA reads TGTGCCATCAGTGAGTCTGGGGCTAGCGGGACCGGGGAGCTGTTTTTT.

The chain joins TRBV19 to TRBJ1-5; D uncertain. From germline, CDR1 is LNHDA and CDR2 SQIVND (reference sequence). V lost 5 bases, J lost 2 bases, and 13 bases lay in between. CDR3 length: 15 amino acids. CDR3 sequence reads: CASSAISRGNQPQHF. The CDR3 DNA reads TGTGCCAGTAGTGCAATCTCTAGGGGCAATCAGCCCCAGCATTTT.

V is TRBV10-2 and J is TRBJ1-5; D is possibly TRBD1 (6 bases). Germline V gene lookup returns CDR1 WSHSY and CDR2 SAAADI. The length of the CDR3 is 17 residues. V lost 5 bases and J lost 0, with 17 bases in between. The CDR3 coding sequence is TGCGCCAGCAGTCAGGGCAGGGGTCCGAATAGCAATCAGCCCCAGCATTTT. This sequence encodes CASSQGRGPNSNQPQHF.

This chain uses TRBV11-2 with TRBJ2-4; D perhaps matches TRBD2 (6 bases). Germline assignment: CDR1 SGHAT and CDR2 FQNNGV. This CDR3 comprises 14 residues. The V end lost 2 bases, the J end lost 7 bases, and 12 bases lay between the germline ends. CDR3 residues: CASSLLGLSNIQYF. The CDR3 region has the DNA TGTGCCAGCAGCTTACTGGGACTGTCGAACATTCAGTACTTC.

The rearrangement links TRBV7-2 to TRBJ2-7; D gene uncertain. This CDR3 comprises 15 residues. From germline, CDR1 is SGHTA and CDR2 FQGNSA. Between the trimmed V and J ends, which lost 1 base and 3 bases, there was a span of 13 bases. CDR3 in DNA: TGTGCCAGCAGCTTAGGGGATGGCGGCCTCTACGAGCAGTACTTC. Translation: CASSLGDGGLYEQYF.

V is TRBV7-9 and J is TRBJ1-1; D may be TRBD1 (5 bases). Germline lookup yields CDR1 SEHNR and CDR2 FQNEAQ (reference sequence). V shed 4 bases and J shed 10 bases, with 22 bases lying between them. The CDR3 is 15 amino acids. The CDR3 region is CASSSTIDRANTAFF. Written as DNA, the CDR3 is TGTGCCAGCAGCTCTACAATCGACAGAGCCAACACAGCTTTCTTT.

The rearrangement links TRBV30 to TRBJ1-5; the D gene is possibly TRBD1 (6 bases). The CDR3 is 13 residues long. From germline, CDR1 is GTSNPN and CDR2 SVGIG (reference sequence). Trimming shortened V by 3 bases and J by 4 bases, and 10 bases separated the two germline ends. As DNA, the CDR3 is TGTGCCTGGAGCAGGACAGATAATCAGCCCCAGCATTTT. Its protein product is CAWSRTDNQPQHF.

J is TRBJ1-5 and V is TRBV28; 8 bases agree with TRBD1. The CDR3 loop spans 16 amino acids. V was pared by 6 bases and J by 0 bases, with 7 bases of the junction left unmatched. Germline V gene lookup returns CDR1 MDHEN and CDR2 SYDVKM. CDR3 DNA sequence: TGTGCCAGCAGGCCCAGGACAGGGTATAGCAATCAGCCCCAGCATTTT. Residues: CASRPRTGYSNQPQHF.

The chain combines TRBV6-1 with TRBJ1-1; D might be TRBD1 (5 bases). The germline V gene encodes CDR1 MNHNS and CDR2 SASEGT. The V end lost 5 bases, the J end lost 4 bases, and 14 bases lay between the germline ends. The CDR3 is 14 residues long. CDR3 nucleotide sequence: TGTGCCAGCAGTCACACAGGATTGGGCACTGAAGCTTTCTTT. This sequence encodes CASSHTGLGTEAFF.

CDR3 sequence (DNA): TGTGCCAGCTCGGAGGGGGGTGCGAACACCGGGGAGCTGTTTTTT. Protein product: CASSEGGANTGELFF. The chain employs TRBV11-2 and TRBJ2-2; either TRBD1 or TRBD2 may fit D (6 bases each). CDR1 and CDR2 from the germline V gene are SGHAT and FQNNGV. The CDR3 loop spans 15 amino acids. Trimming left V 8 bases short and J 0 bases short, with 13 bases between.

The chain is built from TRBV19 and TRBJ2-2; the D is unclear. V dropped 1 base and J dropped 6 bases, with 3 bases sitting between them. The germline V gene has CDR1 LNHDA and CDR2 SQIVND (reference sequence). The CDR3 length is 12 residues. The CDR3 loop is CASSIAAGELFF. The DNA of the CDR3 is TGTGCCAGTAGTATAGCGGCCGGGGAGCTGTTTTTT.

The chain is built from TRBV2 and TRBJ2-1; D is undetermined. V dropped 1 base and J dropped 8 bases, with 21 bases sitting between them. The CDR3 is 17 residues long. Germline CDR1 SNHLY, CDR2 FYNNEI. CDR3 in amino acids: CASSEVGWGTQRYEQFF. DNA for the CDR3: TGTGCCAGCAGTGAAGTGGGTTGGGGAACCCAAAGGTATGAGCAGTTCTTC.

The chain joins TRBV6-1 to TRBJ1-5; 9 positions agree with TRBD1. Germline V gene sequence: CDR1 MNHNS, CDR2 SASEGT. J gave up 6 bases and V 7 bases, and 4 bases lay outside the gene matches. The CDR3 contains 13 residues. The CDR3 sequence: CASIDRGGQPQHF. The CDR3 DNA is TGTGCCAGCATAGACAGGGGGGGTCAGCCCCAGCATTTT.

The rearrangement uses TRBV18 and TRBJ1-1; 7 positions match TRBD1. Germline values: CDR1 KGHSH, CDR2 LQKENI. This CDR3 spans 17 amino acids. J gave up 5 bases and V 5 bases, and 17 bases lay outside the gene matches. The CDR3 region is CASSSSGQAGGGTEAFF. CDR3 nucleotide sequence: TGTGCCAGCTCATCATCTGGACAGGCCGGAGGTGGTACTGAAGCTTTCTTT.

V is TRBV18 and J is TRBJ2-4; D gene unclear. The CDR3 is made up of 14 amino acids. V lost 3 bases and J 7 bases, leaving 13 bases between the germline ends. Germline V gene data show CDR1 as KGHSH and CDR2 as LQKENI. Written as DNA, the CDR3 is TGTGCCAGCTCACCTACGCAGTCTAGTAACATTCAGTACTTC. It codes for CASSPTQSSNIQYF.

The chain combines TRBV7-2 with TRBJ2-1; possible D gene TRBD1, 5 bases. This CDR3 has 15 residues. Germline loops: CDR1 SGHTA, CDR2 FQGNSA. Trimming cost V 2 bases and J 10 bases, with 18 bases left between them. CDR3 sequence reads: CASSLYASPSGEQFF. The CDR3, as DNA: TGTGCCAGCAGCTTATACGCGTCCCCTTCAGGGGAGCAGTTCTTC.

The chain couples TRBV19 to TRBJ1-2, with a possible D match to TRBD1 (6 bases). Germline V gives CDR1 LNHDA, CDR2 SQIVND (reference sequence). Trimming shortened V by 5 bases and J by 0 bases, and 13 bases separated the two germline ends. This CDR3 has 15 residues. The CDR3 nucleotides are TGTGCCAGTAGTCAAAATTACAGGGCTAACTATGGCTACACCTTC. It specifies CASSQNYRANYGYTF.